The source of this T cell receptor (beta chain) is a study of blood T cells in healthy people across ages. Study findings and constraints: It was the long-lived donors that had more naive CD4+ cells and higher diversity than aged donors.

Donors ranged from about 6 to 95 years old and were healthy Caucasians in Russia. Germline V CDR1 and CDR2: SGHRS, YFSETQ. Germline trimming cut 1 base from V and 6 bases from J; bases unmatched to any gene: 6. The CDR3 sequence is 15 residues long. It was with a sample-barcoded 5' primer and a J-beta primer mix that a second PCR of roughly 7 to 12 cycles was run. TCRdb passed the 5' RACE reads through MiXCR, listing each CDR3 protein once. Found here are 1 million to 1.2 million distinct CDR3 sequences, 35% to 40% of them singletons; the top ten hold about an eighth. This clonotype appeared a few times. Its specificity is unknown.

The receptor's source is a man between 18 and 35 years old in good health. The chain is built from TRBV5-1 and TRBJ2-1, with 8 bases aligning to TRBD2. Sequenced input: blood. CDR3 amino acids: CASSLTSGTFNEQFF. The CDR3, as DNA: TGCGCCAGCAGCTTGACTAGCGGAACTTTCAATGAGCAGTTCTTC.